Described below is a single T cell receptor beta chain sequence and its context. The target antigen is unknown. This specimen comes from a study of response to subunit inactivated influenza vaccine. Study-level results: Only a handful of new T cells, the authors suggested, are recruited with each seasonal influenza vaccination.

TCRdb passed the RT-PCR reads through MiXCR, listing each CDR3 protein once. The sample holds 400,000 to 650,000 distinct CDR3 sequences, approximately 7.3% seen once. The clonotype originates from a man between 50 and 69 years old who received an inactivated influenza vaccine. Material: PBMCs from blood, obtained around 25 months after vaccination.

CDR3 region: CSARDSRQVGHEQYF. The CDR3 nucleotides are TGCAGTGCTAGAGATTCCCGGCAGGTCGGTCACGAGCAGTACTTC. The chain is built from TRBV20-1 and TRBJ2-7; D is ambiguous. V gave up 0 bases and J gave up 5 bases, with 17 bases separating them. This CDR3 is built from 15 residues. Germline lookup yields CDR1 DFQATT and CDR2 SNEGSKA (reference sequence).